The 5 T cell receptor beta chains presented below share a single source sample, sequenced in a study of molecular identifiers for immune sequencing clone quantification. Each CDR3 protein gets one entry after TCRdb re-called the PCR reads with MiXCR. The sample has 460,000 or so distinct CDR3 sequences; roughly 26% are singletons. The source material was naive CD8+ T cells from blood, with Jurkat cell RNA spiked in. As for subset: FACS-sorted CD8+CD4-CCR7+CD45RA+ naive T cells. Receptors originate from a human donor in good health. Some libraries in this study had Jurkat cell RNA spiked in.

In this sample, this clonotype turned up a few times. This sequence joins TRBV7-6 and TRBJ2-7, with 8 nucleotides matching TRBD2. The CDR3 has 18 residues. The germline V gene encodes CDR1 SGHVS and CDR2 FNYEAQ. Trimming took 1 base from V and 1 from J; bases not matched to a gene: 12. The CDR3 loop reads CASSLGGPGLAGSYEQYF. CDR3 bases: TGTGCCAGCAGCTTAGGTGGACCCGGACTAGCTGGATCCTACGAGCAGTACTTC.

There are many counts of this clonotype. V is TRBV4-1 and J is TRBJ2-3, with 8 nucleotides matching TRBD2. The junction had 8 bases not matched to a gene; V was cut back by 4 bases and J by 2 bases. This CDR3 contains 16 residues. Per the germline V gene, CDR1 is MGHRA and CDR2 is YSYEKL. The chain's CDR3 is CASSPLGGGFTDTQYF. As DNA, the CDR3 is TGCGCCAGCAGCCCATTGGGCGGGGGGTTCACAGATACGCAGTATTTT.

V gene TRBV28 combines with J gene TRBJ1-6; no definite D call. The CDR3 extends over 12 amino acids. CDR1 MDHEN and CDR2 SYDVKM come from the germline V gene. V lost 3 bases to trimming and J lost 9 bases, with 6 bases between them. The CDR3 DNA follows: TGTGCCAGCAGTTTTGTGGTTTCACCCCTCCACTTT. Encoded protein: CASSFVVSPLHF.

A word on this clonotype: The CDR3 does not close with the conserved phenylalanine or tryptophan, likely indicating a read error. This chain uses TRBV7-9 with TRBJ2-4; 11 bases agree with TRBD2. Germline CDR1 and CDR2: SEHNR and FQNEAQ (reference sequence). CDR3 length equals 16 residues. V gave up 4 bases and J gave up 6 bases; unmatched junction bases: 8. The CDR3 is CASSSLAGGLLNIQYS. As DNA, the CDR3 is TGTGCCAGCAGCTCCCTAGCGGGGGGATTACTAAACATTCAGTACTCC.

The sample holds a few counts of this clonotype. The V gene is TRBV7-2, the J gene TRBJ2-5, with D hard to call. The CDR3 has 16 residues. V was clipped by 8 bases and J by 3 bases, with 22 bases between them. CDR1 SGHTA and CDR2 FQGNSA come from the germline V gene. The chain's CDR3 is CASLSPPTALKETQYF. In nucleotides, the CDR3 is TGTGCCAGCCTTTCCCCCCCGACCGCTCTTAAAGAGACCCAGTACTTC.